A selection of T cell receptor beta chains follows, all from one sample in a study of OX40 agonist ivuxolimab in advanced cancers. TCRdb keeps only in-frame clones here, not all; method: immunoSEQ multiplex PCR. The table shows fewer than 90,000 clones, with about 91% occurring only once. The material was CD4+ or CD8+ T cells sorted from blood, obtained in a trial of the OX40 agonist ivuxolimab. The source is an adult with an advanced solid tumor such as melanoma, head and neck, liver or kidney cancer. The CDR3 runs from the conserved cysteine through the conserved F or W. D genes are given only for firm matches. Size tells how often a clone was seen (once, few, many) or the class of an expanded clone, and some rows leave it out.

V gene,clone size,D gene,J gene,CDR3 protein,CDR3 DNA
TRBV27,-,TRBD2,TRBJ2-4,CASRPPGGEKNIQYF,TGTGCCAGCAGGCCCCCGGGGGGGGAGAAAAACATTCAGTACTTC
TRBV13,-,-,TRBJ2-1,CASSQTQGYNEQFF,TGTGCCAGCAGCCAAACCCAGGGCTACAATGAGCAGTTCTTC
TRBV15,once,-,TRBJ2-5,CATSSDPSGQETQYF,TGTGCCACCAGCAGCGACCCAAGCGGCCAAGAGACCCAGTACTTC
TRBV6-1,-,TRBD2,TRBJ2-3,CASSVSSGGTDTQYF,TGTGCCAGCAGTGTATCGAGCGGGGGCACAGATACGCAGTATTTT
TRBV5-1,-,-,TRBJ2-5,CASSRAGQETQYF,TGCGCCAGCAGCCGCGCCGGGCAAGAGACCCAGTACTTC
TRBV10-2,-,-,TRBJ1-1,CASSESWGKTEAFF,TGCGCCAGCAGTGAGTCATGGGGGAAAACTGAAGCTTTCTTT
TRBV27,-,-,TRBJ2-3,CASSLSGDTQYF,TGTGCCAGCAGTTTATCAGGGGATACGCAGTATTTT
TRBV6-6,few,-,TRBJ2-2,CASSYRGTGELFF,TGTGCCAGCAGTTACCGAGGGACCGGGGAGCTGTTTTTT
TRBV18,-,-,TRBJ2-3,CASSLQGGVLDTQYF,TGTGCCAGCTCACTCCAGGGGGGCGTTTTGGATACGCAGTATTTT
TRBV18,-,TRBD1,TRBJ1-5,CASSPRQGRDQPQHF,TGTGCCAGCTCACCAAGACAGGGACGAGATCAGCCCCAGCATTTT
TRBV28,medium-sized,-,TRBJ2-1,CASRPRYNEQFF,TGTGCCAGCAGGCCACGTTACAATGAGCAGTTCTTC
TRBV6-5,-,-,TRBJ1-1,CASSYGGRRTEAFF,TGTGCCAGCAGTTACGGGGGGCGGAGAACTGAAGCTTTCTTT
TRBV19,-,-,TRBJ1-4,CASTRGAANEKLFF,TGTGCCAGTACCCGAGGTGCGGCTAATGAAAAACTGTTTTTT
TRBV5-1,-,-,TRBJ2-7,CASSPGGRGSEQYF,TGCGCCAGCAGCCCCGGCGGCAGGGGTAGCGAGCAGTACTTC
TRBV18,few,-,TRBJ1-2,CASSRLSGLDGYTF,TGTGCCAGCTCACGACTCTCGGGATTAGATGGCTACACCTTC
TRBV19,-,-,TRBJ1-5,CASSQGDQPQHF,TGTGCCAGTAGTCAAGGGGATCAGCCCCAGCATTTT
TRBV29-1,once,-,TRBJ2-7,CSVGTGTAGHEQYF,TGCAGCGTCGGGACCGGGACGGCCGGACACGAGCAGTACTTC
TRBV10-3,-,TRBD2,TRBJ2-7,CAISVGLAGGDEQYF,TGTGCCATCAGTGTAGGGCTAGCGGGAGGTGACGAGCAGTACTTC
TRBV12-1,-,-,TRBJ2-7,CASSPRTGLSYEQYF,TGTGCCAGCAGCCCTCGGACAGGGTTATCGTACGAGCAGTACTTC
TRBV19,-,-,TRBJ2-3,CASSSPPGDTQYF,TGTGCCAGTAGTTCCCCTCCCGGAGATACGCAGTATTTT
TRBV7-9,-,-,TRBJ2-3,CASSSGKNTQYF,TGTGCCAGCAGCTCAGGGAAAAATACGCAGTATTTT
TRBV18,-,-,TRBJ1-2,CASQAPGNYGYTF,TGTGCCAGCCAGGCTCCGGGGAACTATGGCTACACCTTC
TRBV4-2,few,-,TRBJ1-5,CASSQDAGDSNQPQHF,TGTGCCAGCAGCCAAGATGCGGGGGATAGCAATCAGCCCCAGCATTTT
TRBV9,few,-,TRBJ1-1,CASSVTGRWDTEAFF,TGTGCCAGCAGCGTCACAGGGCGATGGGACACTGAAGCTTTCTTT
TRBV28,-,TRBD1,TRBJ2-7,CASSSPGTGWSEQYF,TGTGCCAGCAGTTCTCCCGGGACAGGGTGGTCCGAGCAGTACTTC
TRBV12-5,-,-,TRBJ2-7,CASGPVGWEYEQYF,TGTGCTAGTGGTCCGGTGGGGTGGGAGTACGAGCAGTACTTC
TRBV19,-,-,TRBJ2-1,CASSIERGYNEQFF,TGTGCCAGTAGTATAGAAAGGGGGTACAATGAGCAGTTCTTC
TRBV2,-,-,TRBJ1-5,CASSEASGNQPQHF,TGTGCCAGCTCCGAGGCGTCGGGCAATCAGCCCCAGCATTTT
TRBV9,-,TRBD1,TRBJ2-5,CASSVDAGGYQETQYF,TGTGCCAGCAGCGTAGACGCAGGGGGCTACCAAGAGACCCAGTACTTC
TRBV5-1,-,-,TRBJ2-2,CASSGGATLNTGELFF,TGCGCCAGCAGCGGGGGCGCGACATTAAACACCGGGGAGCTGTTTTTT
TRBV4-3,-,-,TRBJ2-7,CASSQVIGGAYEQYF,TGCGCCAGCAGCCAAGTAATCGGCGGGGCCTACGAGCAGTACTTC
TRBV5-1,-,TRBD1,TRBJ2-2,CASTSSGTGTGELFF,TGCGCCAGCACTTCCTCCGGGACAGGGACCGGGGAGCTGTTTTTT
TRBV7-3,-,TRBD1,TRBJ1-2,CASSFTGGGLYGYTF,TGTGCCAGCAGCTTTACAGGGGGCGGCCTCTATGGCTACACCTTC
TRBV7-2,few,-,TRBJ1-1,CASRQRQDTEAFF,TGTGCCAGCAGACAAAGGCAGGACACTGAAGCTTTCTTT
TRBV2,-,TRBD2,TRBJ2-1,CASTKIGQREGLFF,TGTGCCAGCACCAAAATCGGACAGCGGGAGGGCCTGTTCTTC
TRBV30,-,-,TRBJ1-2,CAWSVRGTPKGYTF,TGTGCCTGGAGTGTACGGGGGACGCCGAAGGGCTACACCTTC
TRBV18,-,TRBD2,TRBJ2-7,CASSPVAGVLSYEQYF,TGTGCCAGCTCACCAGTAGCGGGGGTCCTCTCCTACGAGCAGTACTTC
TRBV7-3,once,TRBD1,TRBJ1-5,CASTRTRDRSSNQPQHF,TGTGCCAGCACCCGTACACGGGACAGAAGTAGCAATCAGCCCCAGCATTTT
TRBV28,-,-,TRBJ2-3,CASSSPRSRSQYF,TGTGCCAGCAGTTCCCCGAGATCCAGATCGCAGTATTTT
TRBV5-1,-,-,TRBJ2-3,CASSSGGSSHDTQYF,TGCGCCAGCAGCTCAGGGGGGTCCTCACACGATACGCAGTATTTT
TRBV5-6,-,-,TRBJ1-4,CASSDPRGAAENEKLFF,TGTGCCAGCAGCGATCCTAGAGGGGCAGCCGAGAATGAAAAACTGTTTTTT
TRBV30,-,-,TRBJ1-4,CAWSVLVEKLFF,TGTGCCTGGAGTGTACTCGTTGAAAAACTGTTTTTT
TRBV9,-,-,TRBJ1-1,CASSVATRNTEAFF,TGTGCCAGCAGCGTAGCAACGCGGAACACTGAAGCTTTCTTT
TRBV6-1,-,-,TRBJ2-3,CASNPGSTDTQYF,TGTGCCAGCAACCCGGGGAGTACAGATACGCAGTATTTT
TRBV5-6,-,-,TRBJ1-2,CASSYTGSYGYTF,TGTGCCAGCAGCTATACAGGGTCATACGGCTACACCTTC
TRBV25-1,-,TRBD2,TRBJ2-5,CASSEASGVQETQYF,TGTGCCAGCAGTGAGGCTAGCGGGGTTCAAGAGACCCAGTACTTC
TRBV5-4,-,-,TRBJ1-2,CASSLPGQNYGYTF,TGTGCCAGCAGCTTGCCAGGACAGAACTATGGCTACACCTTC
TRBV28,-,TRBD1,TRBJ1-5,CASRPTQGGYQPQHF,TGTGCCAGCAGACCAACACAGGGGGGATATCAGCCCCAGCATTTT
TRBV7-2,-,-,TRBJ2-5,CASSARPEETQYF,TGTGCCAGCAGCGCCAGACCGGAAGAGACCCAGTACTTC
TRBV9,-,TRBD2,TRBJ2-1,CASSVGTSGAYNEQFF,TGTGCCAGCAGCGTGGGGACTAGCGGGGCTTACAATGAGCAGTTCTTC
TRBV5-1,-,-,TRBJ2-3,CASSLRDLSTDTQYF,TGCGCCAGCAGCCTGCGGGACTTAAGCACAGATACGCAGTATTTT
TRBV10-3,-,TRBD1,TRBJ2-3,CASNKGAEDTQYF,TGTGCCTCAAATAAGGGGGCGGAAGATACGCAGTATTTT
TRBV5-1,-,-,TRBJ1-4,CASSLEGGESEKLFF,TGCGCCAGCAGCTTGGAAGGGGGGGAAAGTGAAAAACTGTTTTTT
TRBV15,-,TRBD1,TRBJ1-4,CATGSGTGGEKLFF,TGTGCCACTGGGTCCGGGACAGGGGGTGAAAAACTGTTTTTT